The clone carrying this T cell receptor (beta chain) has ten or more counts. The CDR3 length is 16 residues. Germline V CDR1 and CDR2: WNHNN, SYGVQD (reference sequence). J was trimmed by 3 bases and V by 0 bases; bases with no gene match: 4. They built TCR cDNA with 5'RACE template switching, a step that put in a universal primer site and UMIs. One entry per CDR3 protein, called by TCRdb with MiXCR from the 5' RACE reads. The sample includes 70,000 or so distinct CDR3 sequences, approximately 7.3% of them seen just once. This sample stems from a study of T cells after yellow fever vaccination. In the study overall: Some fractions had low cell numbers, and these were prepared with SMART-Seq v4 Ultra Low Input.

The rearrangement links TRBV10-1 to TRBJ2-1, with 8 positions matching TRBD2. Source: CD8+ T cells sorted from PBMCs, taken less than 11 days after the first yellow fever vaccination. This clonotype was obtained from a man aged 18 to 29 who received the YFV17D yellow fever vaccine. The CDR3 here is CASSESQRGNYNEQFF. As DNA, the CDR3 is TGCGCCAGCAGTGAGTCACAGCGGGGGAACTACAATGAGCAGTTCTTC.